Below are 23 T cell receptor beta chains sequenced from a single sample in a study of CD8 T cells in ankylosing spondylitis. A single record per CDR3 protein comes from TCRdb applying MiXCR to the 5' RACE reads. The sample has around 120,000 distinct CDR3 sequences; nearly 25% are singletons. Sequenced material: synovial fluid, either unsorted or a sorted T cell fraction (not recorded which). Receptor source: a male donor with ankylosing spondylitis.

In this sample, this clonotype turned up a few times. V gene TRBV7-9 combines with J gene TRBJ2-1; a weak D match, TRBD2 (6 bases). Trimming removed 4 bases at V and 2 bases at J, with 15 bases between. The germline CDR1 and CDR2 sequences are SEHNR and FQNEAQ (reference sequence). This CDR3 region has 16 residues. The CDR3 sequence is CASSSGGQSTYNEQFF. The CDR3 DNA is TGTGCCAGCAGCTCCGGAGGGCAATCCACCTACAATGAGCAGTTCTTC.

The CDR3 here is CSVGQPQETQYF. In nucleotides, the CDR3 is TGCAGCGTTGGACAGCCGCAAGAGACCCAGTACTTC. The chain has TRBV29-1 and TRBJ2-5; D possibly corresponds to TRBD1 (5 bases). Trimming removed 4 bases from V and 2 bases from J, with 8 bases in between. The germline CDR1 and CDR2 sequences are SQVTM and ANQGSEA. CDR3 length: 12 residues.

Note on this clonotype: The limits of the CDR3 on the DNA are not certain, so only TCRdb's listed CDR3 is given. The V gene is TRBV29-1, the J gene TRBJ2-2; TRBD2, the table's D call, was not compared with the DNA. With termini counted, the CDR3 has 16 amino acids. Germline lookup yields CDR1 SQVTM and CDR2 ANQGSEA. The CDR3 sequence: CSVVKAGVSTGELFFF.

This clonotype was seen a few times. This chain connects TRBV10-1 to TRBJ2-3; 15 bases align to TRBD2. The CDR3 is made up of 18 amino acids. Germline V CDR1 and CDR2: WNHNN, SYGVQD (reference sequence). Trimming took 3 bases from V and 6 from J; bases not matched to a gene: 10. CDR3 protein: CASSDHGTSGRNTDTQYF. CDR3 sequence (DNA): TGCGCCAGCAGTGACCACGGGACTAGCGGGAGGAATACGGATACGCAGTATTTT.

This clonotype came up many times. The chain couples TRBV7-9 to TRBJ2-3; D is undetermined. Per the germline V gene, CDR1 is SEHNR and CDR2 is FQNEAQ (reference sequence). The CDR3 length is 12 residues. With 4 bases removed from V and 2 bases from J, the gap between germline ends came to 4 bases. The CDR3 here is CASSSPTDTQYF. For the CDR3, the DNA is TGTGCCAGCAGCTCCCCCACAGATACGCAGTATTTT.

This chain uses TRBV6-2 or TRBV6-3 with TRBJ1-3; a possible D gene is TRBD1 (5 bases). The V end lost 0 bases, the J end lost 2 bases, and 11 bases lay between the germline ends. Germline CDR1 reads MNHEY; CDR2 reads SVGEGT. This CDR3 is built from 16 residues. CDR3 coding DNA: TGTGCCAGCAGTTACTCCCGGGACCGACCTGGAAACACCATATATTTT. Protein product: CASSYSRDRPGNTIYF.

The chain is built from TRBV3-1 and TRBJ2-1; a possible D gene is TRBD2 (6 bases). Germline V lookup: CDR1 LGHDT, CDR2 YNNKEL (reference sequence). This CDR3 spans 16 amino acids. With 5 bases removed from V and 0 bases from J, the gap between germline ends came to 14 bases. CDR3 sequence reads: CASSLWRASSYNEQFF. The DNA for the CDR3 is TGTGCCAGCAGCTTATGGAGGGCCAGCTCCTACAATGAGCAGTTCTTC.

A few counts support this clonotype. The chain employs TRBV7-9 and TRBJ2-3; D remains unclear. V was clipped by 0 bases and J by 2 bases, with 9 bases between them. In germline, CDR1 is SEHNR, CDR2 FQNEAQ (reference sequence). The CDR3 runs to 15 residues. The CDR3 nucleotides read TGTGCCAGCAGCTTAGCTTCGCCATACACAGATACGCAGTATTTT. Amino acids: CASSLASPYTDTQYF.

The V gene is TRBV29-1, the J gene TRBJ1-1; tentatively, D is TRBD1 (5 bases). Trimming pared 1 base from V and 4 bases from J, leaving 13 bases between. The length of the CDR3 is 14 residues. Germline loops: CDR1 SQVTM, CDR2 ANQGSEA. CDR3 region: CSVEVGQGSTEAFF. For the CDR3, the DNA is TGCAGCGTTGAAGTAGGGCAGGGTAGCACTGAAGCTTTCTTT.

Only a few counts were recorded for this clonotype. At one of its ends the junction is not consistent with the germline gene, which may arise from a read error. The CDR3 nucleotides read TGTGCCAGCAGCTTAGAAACAGGGACTACGCAACGTTTC. It encodes CASSLETGTTQRF. V gene TRBV7-9 combines with J gene TRBJ2-7; D possibly corresponds to TRBD2 (7 bases). The CDR3 spans 13 residues. Looked up from germline, CDR1 is SEHNR and CDR2 is FQNEAQ (reference sequence).

The chain links TRBV14 to TRBJ2-7; D gene unclear. Trimming removed 0 bases at V and 0 bases at J, with 3 bases between. The CDR3 covers 13 residues. Germline-derived CDR1 and CDR2 are SGHDN and FVKESK. The CDR3: CASSQELSYEQYV. Written as DNA, the CDR3 is TGTGCCAGCAGCCAAGAGCTCTCCTACGAGCAGTACGTC.

A remark on this clonotype: A read error may explain this, as a much larger clone is one base away. The V and J genes are TRBV4-2 and TRBJ2-2, with TRBD2 matching over 7 bases. The CDR3 is 15 residues long. Germline V gene lookup returns CDR1 LGHNA and CDR2 YNFKEQ. Trimming took 4 bases from V and 9 from J; bases not matched to a gene: 11. CDR3 sequence: CASSRRGGFIRELFF. For the CDR3, the DNA is TGTGCCAGCAGCCGAAGGGGAGGGTTTATCCGGGAGCTGTTTTTT.

This clonotype has a count of ten or more. The chain combines TRBV20-1 with TRBJ2-1; D remains ambiguous. The germline V gene encodes CDR1 DFQATT and CDR2 SNEGSKA (reference sequence). The ends were cut back, 3 bases at V and 7 bases at J, with 13 bases in the middle. This CDR3 comprises 13 residues. The CDR3: CSARGPLRNEQFF. CDR3 DNA sequence: TGCAGTGCTAGGGGTCCACTGAGGAATGAGCAGTTCTTC.

This sequence joins TRBV10-3 and TRBJ2-1; 8 bases match TRBD2. CDR1 is ENHRY and CDR2 is SYGVKD in the germline V gene. CDR3 length: 15 amino acids. J gave up 7 bases and V 6 bases, and 11 bases lay outside the gene matches. CDR3 amino acids: CAISYSGSLVNEQFF. In DNA form, the CDR3 reads TGTGCCATCAGCTACAGCGGGAGTCTCGTGAATGAGCAGTTCTTC.

The chain joins TRBV12-3 or TRBV12-4 to TRBJ2-1, with 13 bases lining up with TRBD2. V shed 6 bases and J 7 bases; nucleotides not matched to a gene: 12. CDR3 length equals 17 residues. CDR3 amino acids: CASRSPGTSGAGNEQFF. The CDR3 region has the DNA TGTGCCAGCAGATCCCCCGGGACTAGCGGGGCGGGGAATGAGCAGTTCTTC.

This clonotype was seen a few times. The gene calls are TRBV5-1 and TRBJ2-3; D is uncertain. The CDR3 runs 15 residues. The V gene lost 0 bases and the J gene lost 0 bases, with 8 bases spanning the gap. Germline V gives CDR1 SGHRS, CDR2 YFSETQ. This chain's CDR3 is CASSLVGVSTDTQYF. The CDR3 nucleotides read TGCGCCAGCAGCTTGGTGGGCGTTAGCACAGATACGCAGTATTTT.

The chain couples TRBV29-1 to TRBJ2-1; 9 bases fit TRBD2. The CDR3 totals 15 residues. Germline V gene data show CDR1 as SQVTM and CDR2 as ANQGSEA. With 6 bases clipped from V and 6 bases from J, the junction kept 12 bases outside the gene matches. CDR3 DNA sequence: TGCAGCGTGGCCCAGTGGCGGGAGGGCCGCAATGAGCAGTTCTTC. Its translation is CSVAQWREGRNEQFF.

The chain links TRBV4-1 to TRBJ2-3; TRBD2 matches 11 bases. The CDR3 has 18 residues. Germline assignment: CDR1 MGHRA and CDR2 YSYEKL. J gave up 3 bases and V 1 base, and 9 bases lay outside the gene matches. The CDR3 region has the DNA TGCGCCAGCAGCCAAGGGGTGGCTAGCGGGAGGTTTACAGATACGCAGTATTTT. Its protein product is CASSQGVASGRFTDTQYF.

This clonotype was seen many times. The rearrangement links TRBV2 to TRBJ2-2; D unresolved. The V gene's germline CDR1 is SNHLY and CDR2 FYNNEI. The V and J ends lost 0 bases and 4 bases respectively, with 6 bases between them. The CDR3 loop spans 14 amino acids. This chain's CDR3 is CASSEAVATGELFF. Written as DNA, the CDR3 is TGTGCCAGCAGTGAAGCGGTGGCCACCGGGGAGCTGTTTTTT.

This sequence joins TRBV2 and TRBJ2-1; D is uncertain. The CDR3 consists of 14 residues. CDR1 and CDR2 from the germline V gene are SNHLY and FYNNEI. V lost 7 bases and J 3 bases, leaving 13 bases between the germline ends. CDR3 region: CASNSRLVYNEQFF. The CDR3 DNA follows: TGTGCCAGCAACAGTAGGCTAGTCTACAATGAGCAGTTCTTC.

The table lists this clonotype with a count of one. This chain connects TRBV19 to TRBJ2-5, with D tentatively TRBD2 (5 bases). CDR1 LNHDA and CDR2 SQIVND come from the germline V gene (reference sequence). V shed 9 bases and J shed 4 bases, with 18 bases lying between them. The CDR3 contains 14 residues. This CDR3 reads CASGDRAKRETQYF. DNA of the CDR3: TGTGCCAGCGGGGATAGGGCTAAACGAGAGACCCAGTACTTC.

The genes are TRBV5-1 and TRBJ1-5, with 11 bases aligning to TRBD1. Germline CDR1 reads SGHRS; CDR2 reads YFSETQ. After removal of 4 bases from V and 10 bases from J, the junction contained 13 bases not matched to a gene. This CDR3 has 16 amino acids. The CDR3 region has the DNA TGCGCCAGCAGCCGGGGACAGGGGGTATTGCGGGCTCCCCAGCATTTT. Its translation: CASSRGQGVLRAPQHF.

This clonotype was detected ten times or more. This chain joins TRBV24-1 and TRBJ2-1; D gene ambiguous. The CDR3 runs to 13 residues. V was clipped by 2 bases and J by 6 bases, with 7 bases between them. The germline CDR1 and CDR2 sequences are KGHDR and SFDVKD. The CDR3 DNA is TGTGCCACCAGTGATTCGAGGTCCAATGAGCAGTTCTTC. Encoded protein: CATSDSRSNEQFF.